This T cell receptor (beta chain) was identified during a study of OX40 agonist ivuxolimab in advanced cancers. A note on the overall study: Ivuxolimab, which targeted the costimulatory receptor OX40 (CD134), was an agonistic, fully human IgG2 monoclonal antibody. Intravenous ivuxolimab was administered to patients every 2 weeks at six dose levels: 0.01, 0.1, 0.3, 1.5, 3 and 10 mg/kg. Of the roughly 50 dose-escalation patients, hepatocellular carcinoma was present in around 20, melanoma in approximately 15, renal cell carcinoma in 9 and head and neck cancer in 9. A male proportion of approximately 83% and a mean age of roughly 58 years, ranging from about 20 to 80, were recorded for the dose-escalation cohort. Patients were allowed to have had prior anti-PD-1, anti-PD-L1 or anti-CTLA-4 therapy, and around 40% of the dose-escalation patients had previously received checkpoint inhibitors. Partial responses occurred in three dose-escalation patients, of whom one had hepatocellular carcinoma and two had cutaneous melanoma. The purpose of peripheral TCRbeta sequencing was to test whether ivuxolimab changed TCR sequence diversity and led to clonal T-cell expansion. The monotherapy dose-escalation portion (N = 52 patients) of the phase I ivuxolimab trial is reported in the paper.

General study outcomes and caveats: Low levels of normalized T-cell clonal expansion were also shown by some nonresponding patients. At doses from 0.1 to 3.0 mg/kg, clonal expansion was seen in both CD4+ and CD8+ blood T cells between baseline and week 6. Partial responders in the 0.1-3.0 mg/kg groups had among the lowest normalized peripheral clonal expansion, especially among CD8+ T cells. The antigen specificity of the peripheral T cells that underwent clonal expansion was not determined. After ivuxolimab, more expanded clones were found on average in CD8+ T cells than in CD4+ T cells.

Patients with a history of autoimmune disease or receiving systemic immunosuppression were excluded from the trial. Peripheral blood for TCR sequencing was drawn from every dose cohort at baseline, at cycle 4 day 1 and at cycle 7 day 1. The samples were taken from a phase I, first-in-human, multicenter, open-label dose-escalation trial of ivuxolimab. Adults with locally advanced or metastatic melanoma, renal cell carcinoma, hepatocellular carcinoma or head and neck squamous cell carcinoma were enrolled in the trial. Before TCR sequencing, CD4+ T cells and CD8+ T cells were sorted from peripheral blood as separate populations. Of note for this clone: The antigen this receptor binds is unknown. Base qualities were left out, and no much larger clone turns up one base away.

Genomic DNA was extracted from sorted cells for sequencing of the TCRbeta CDR3 region. The immunoSEQ Assay was used for sequencing of TCRbeta CDR3 regions. TCRdb limited this immuneACCESS table to in-frame rearrangements with V and J called. A share of clones is missing; checked studies link under half to unresolved V genes, and the rest is unexplained. The sample table holds about 100,000 clones, of which 95% to 97% were seen once. The ten largest make up around 2% of the sample. The clonotype was recovered from an adult with an advanced solid tumor such as melanoma, head and neck, liver or kidney cancer. Here the sequenced sample was CD4+ or CD8+ T cells sorted from blood, taken in a trial of the OX40 agonist ivuxolimab.

The CDR3 region reads CASAGPKQFF. In nucleotides, the sequence is TGTGCCAGCGCCGGGCCCAAGCAGTTCTTC. The rearranged chain carries TRBV6-6 and TRBJ2-1; the D gene lacks a confident call. Reading from cysteine to phenylalanine, the CDR3 counts 10 amino acids. The entry retains the CDR3 DNA only, 30 bases that are in frame from base 1. The junction shows trimming of 8 bases on V and 11 bases on J, plus 10 bases between the germline ends. Per the germline V gene (reference sequence), MNHNY is the CDR1 and SVGAGI is the CDR2.